Shown below are 22 T cell receptor beta chains from a single sample sequenced in a study of blood T cells in healthy people across ages. The authors ran a second PCR of 7 to 11 cycles using a sample-barcoded 5' primer and a J-beta primer mix. TCRdb fed the 5' RACE reads into MiXCR, producing one record per CDR3 protein. The sample holds approximately 760,000 distinct CDR3 sequences, around 25% seen once. The sample was also linked to a second study, of T cells of mothers and their children.

The sequencing sample was made of blood. These receptors were taken from a boy aged 5-17 years in good health.

The chain employs TRBV7-2 and TRBJ2-3; D may correspond to TRBD1 or TRBD2 (6 bases each). Trimming shortened V by 7 bases and J by 1 base, and 21 bases separated the two germline ends. This CDR3 spans 17 amino acids. CDR1 is SGHTA and CDR2 is FQGNSA in the germline V gene. CDR3 sequence (DNA): TGTGCCAGCATTACCAGGAGGGGGACGGGACGCACAGATACGCAGTATTTT. Translation: CASITRRGTGRTDTQYF.

Only a few counts were recorded for this clonotype. The V and J genes are TRBV5-6 and TRBJ2-5; 7 bases are a match to TRBD1. The last part of the DNA fits TRBJ2-1 better; the J call may be wrong. Germline V gene data show CDR1 as SGHDT and CDR2 as YYEEEE. CDR3 length equals 16 residues. The CDR3 coding sequence is TGTGCCAGCAGCGCGGATCCGGGACAGCTTCCTAATGAGCAGTTCTTC. It translates to CASSADPGQLPNEQFF.

This sequence joins TRBV20-1 and TRBJ1-4; unclear D gene. The CDR3 is made up of 13 amino acids. V dropped 5 bases and J dropped 1 base, with 8 bases sitting between them. From germline, CDR1 is DFQATT and CDR2 SNEGSKA (reference sequence). The CDR3 loop reads CSARRRTNEKLFF. CDR3 sequence (DNA): TGCAGTGCTCGTAGACGAACTAATGAAAAACTGTTTTTT.

This clonotype has a handful of counts. The V call is TRBV5-5, the J call TRBJ2-1; the match to TRBD2 covers 8 bases. CDR1 SGHKS and CDR2 YYEKEE come from the germline V gene (reference sequence). Trimming took 6 bases from V and 8 from J; bases not matched to a gene: 19. The CDR3 is 17 amino acids. CDR3 in amino acids: CASTSRGAGGTRDEQFF. DNA of the CDR3: TGTGCCAGCACCAGCCGGGGGGCGGGAGGTACAAGGGATGAGCAGTTCTTC.

This clonotype was found a few times. The chain couples TRBV6-2 or TRBV6-3 to TRBJ2-5; D not certain. Germline CDR1 MNHEY, CDR2 SVGEGT. Trimming cost V 2 bases and J 2 bases, with 9 bases left between them. CDR3 length: 14 amino acids. In nucleotides, the CDR3 is TGTGCCAGCAGTTACAGTGGAACGCAAGAGACCCAGTACTTC. Translation: CASSYSGTQETQYF.

The chain combines TRBV5-1 with TRBJ2-1; 12 positions agree with TRBD2. The germline V gene has CDR1 SGHRS and CDR2 YFSETQ. The CDR3 loop spans 16 amino acids. The trim removed 3 bases at V and 4 bases at J, leaving 5 bases unmatched. As DNA, the CDR3 is TGCGCCAGCAGCTCCACTACTAGCGGGGGGTACAATGAGCAGTTCTTC. Its protein product is CASSSTTSGGYNEQFF.

This clonotype was found a few times. The chain joins TRBV7-6 to TRBJ2-3; 10 nucleotides line up with TRBD1. CDR3 length: 17 amino acids. Germline V gives CDR1 SGHVS, CDR2 FNYEAQ. The ends lost 2 bases at V and 2 bases at J; junction bases unmatched: 7. CDR3 in amino acids: CASSLTGTGAATDTQYF. The CDR3 region has the DNA TGTGCCAGCAGCTTAACAGGGACAGGGGCCGCCACAGATACGCAGTATTTT.

This sequence joins TRBV29-1 and TRBJ2-3; D ambiguous. The germline V gene has CDR1 SQVTM and CDR2 ANQGSEA. The ends were cut back, 6 bases at V and 1 base at J, with 5 bases in the middle. This CDR3 region has 11 residues. Here the CDR3 DNA reads TGCAGCGTCCCCCGCACAGATACGCAGTATTTT. This translates into CSVPRTDTQYF.

The J gene is TRBJ2-7, the V gene TRBV12-5, with D perhaps assigned TRBD1 or TRBD2 (5 bases each). The ends were cut back, 4 bases at V and 1 base at J, with 14 bases in the middle. This CDR3 has 15 amino acids. Germline assignment: CDR1 LGHNT and CDR2 FRNRAP. CDR3 sequence reads: CASGSPSGPSYEQYF. The DNA for the CDR3 is TGTGCTAGTGGTTCCCCGTCGGGGCCTTCCTACGAGCAGTACTTC.

Written as DNA, the CDR3 is TGTGCCAGCAGTTACTCGAGGGGGACGGATGAGCAGTACTTC. It encodes CASSYSRGTDEQYF. The chain recombines TRBV6-5 with TRBJ2-7; weak D call: TRBD1 (6 bases). V lost 0 bases and J 7 bases, leaving 13 bases between the germline ends. Germline CDR1 MNHEY, CDR2 SVGAGI. This CDR3 spans 14 amino acids.

Only a few counts were recorded for this clonotype. The chain has TRBV10-3 and TRBJ2-5, with 8 bases fitting TRBD2. The last part of the DNA fits TRBJ2-7 better; the J call may be wrong. From germline, CDR1 is ENHRY and CDR2 SYGVKD. The CDR3 totals 15 residues. The CDR3 bases are TGTGCCATCAGTGATAGCGGGAACGAAGCCTACGAGCAGTACTTC. As protein: CAISDSGNEAYEQYF.

V usage is TRBV6-6 and J usage is TRBJ2-5, with a weak D call TRBD1 (6 bases). The assigned J gene may be wrong: the sequence end matches TRBJ2-1 better. There are 16 residues in the CDR3. Germline loops: CDR1 MNHNY, CDR2 SVGAGI (reference sequence). The CDR3 sequence: CASTPPDSGLLNEQFF. Here the CDR3 DNA reads TGTGCCAGCACCCCCCCGGACAGTGGCCTTTTAAATGAGCAGTTCTTC.

CDR3 loop: CASSVVLGGRTEAFF. CDR3 DNA: TGTGCCAGCAGTGTTGTCCTTGGAGGAAGGACTGAAGCTTTCTTT. V gene TRBV2 combines with J gene TRBJ1-1; the D is unclear. The CDR3 length is 15 residues. CDR1 is SNHLY and CDR2 is FYNNEI in the germline V gene. Trimming pared 4 bases from V and 5 bases from J, leaving 17 bases between.

In its sample, this clonotype was seen a few times. CDR3 DNA sequence: TGCGCCAGCAGCCAGCTAGCGGGGCACTCCTACGAGCAGTACTTC. Residues: CASSQLAGHSYEQYF. The chain is built from TRBV4-1 and TRBJ2-7, with TRBD2 matching over 9 bases. The V gene's germline CDR1 is MGHRA and CDR2 YSYEKL. The CDR3 extends over 15 amino acids. The ends lost 3 bases at V and 0 bases at J; junction bases unmatched: 3.

The chain links TRBV4-2 to TRBJ2-7; TRBD2 agrees at 15 bases. Germline CDR1 is LGHNA and CDR2 is YNFKEQ. V lost 3 bases to trimming and J lost 4 bases; unmatched junction nucleotides: 4. This CDR3 region has 16 residues. The CDR3 bases are TGTGCCAGCAGCCAGGCAGGGACTAGCGGGGGGTACGAGCAGTACTTC. Translating it yields CASSQAGTSGGYEQYF.

The CDR3 loop reads CSASRGLAGGLSYEQYF. Here the CDR3 DNA reads TGCAGTGCTAGCCGAGGACTAGCGGGAGGTCTTTCCTACGAGCAGTACTTC. The rearrangement links TRBV20-1 to TRBJ2-7; 14 bases fit TRBD2. The V gene end was trimmed by 3 bases and the J gene end by 1 base; junction bases not matched to a gene: 8. The CDR3 spans 17 residues. Germline CDR1 is DFQATT and CDR2 is SNEGSKA (reference sequence).

This clonotype has more than one count but fewer than ten. The V and J genes are TRBV7-2 and TRBJ2-7, with 7 bases matching TRBD2. This CDR3 has 17 amino acids. Germline values: CDR1 SGHTA, CDR2 FQGNSA. Trimming cost V 2 bases and J 0 bases; bases outside gene matches: 10. The CDR3 DNA is TGTGCCAGCAGCTTATTTGGGCTAGGCGGGAGCTCCTACGAGCAGTACTTC. This encodes CASSLFGLGGSSYEQYF.

This clonotype was detected a few times. The chain joins TRBV29-1 to TRBJ2-5, with D maybe TRBD1 (7 bases). This CDR3 has 16 amino acids. Per germline, CDR1 SQVTM and CDR2 ANQGSEA. V lost 0 bases and J 0 bases, leaving 14 bases between the germline ends. The CDR3 DNA reads as TGCAGCGTTGAAGATGGGGGGACAGTCCACCAAGAGACCCAGTACTTC. Translating it yields CSVEDGGTVHQETQYF.

The chain has TRBV27 and TRBJ1-1; 8 nucleotides match TRBD1. The length of the CDR3 is 13 residues. V was pared by 5 bases and J by 6 bases, with 5 bases of the junction left unmatched. Germline-derived CDR1 and CDR2 are MNHEY and SMNVEV (reference sequence). The CDR3 is CASSPGQVSEAFF. CDR3 bases: TGTGCCAGCAGTCCGGGACAGGTGTCTGAAGCTTTCTTT.

This clonotype was seen only a few times. This sequence joins TRBV27 and TRBJ2-5, with TRBD2 as a possible D gene (5 bases). This CDR3 is built from 14 residues. CDR1 MNHEY and CDR2 SMNVEV come from the germline V gene (reference sequence). The V end was cut by 5 bases, the J end by 5 bases, with 15 bases between. The CDR3 protein is CASSPIQREETQYF. For the CDR3, the DNA is TGTGCCAGCAGTCCAATACAAAGGGAGGAGACCCAGTACTTC.

This rearrangement joins TRBV6-6 to TRBJ2-7, with D tentatively TRBD2 (6 bases). This CDR3 has 13 amino acids. Trimming pared 5 bases from V and 1 base from J, leaving 9 bases between. Germline V gives CDR1 MNHNY, CDR2 SVGAGI (reference sequence). Here the CDR3 reads CASSRRESYEQYF. The CDR3, as DNA: TGTGCCAGCAGTAGGAGGGAGTCCTACGAGCAGTACTTC.

This clonotype was detected ten times or more. This sequence joins TRBV29-1 and TRBJ2-1; tentatively, D is TRBD2 (6 bases). The germline V gene has CDR1 SQVTM and CDR2 ANQGSEA. This CDR3 spans 14 amino acids. V shed 1 base and J shed 4 bases, with 11 bases lying between them. The CDR3 loop is CSVEGQGLYNEQFF. The CDR3 DNA follows: TGCAGCGTTGAAGGCCAGGGACTTTACAATGAGCAGTTCTTC.